This T cell receptor beta chain was documented in a study of blood T cell repertoires in COVID-19. Study information: T cells, B-cell-depleted T cells, or PBMCs provided the cDNA or gDNA that served as material.

Patients at the Seattle site were enrolled during active infection and followed longitudinally. In germline, CDR1 is ENHRY, CDR2 SYGVKD. The CDR3 has 11 amino acids. V lost 3 bases to trimming and J lost 8 bases, with 7 bases between them. Original methodology: For nucleated cells, counts were estimated from reference gene primer amplification. The repertoire was sequenced with immunoSEQ multiplex PCR; TCRdb's copy has only in-frame clones and lacks some. D and trimming were read from the DNA, whereas the V and J calls and clone size are those reported in that table. Among some 260,000 clones, around 88% were seen once, and the ten largest hold approximately 6%.

Source material: peripheral blood. The sequence derives from a woman aged 30 to 39 with COVID-19, enrolled during active disease. The V and J genes are TRBV10-3 and TRBJ1-2; D remains unclear. The CDR3 reads CAISDPPGYTF. The CDR3 DNA sequence: TGTGCCATCAGTGACCCCCCGGGCTACACCTTC.